Sequencing of this T cell receptor beta chain was carried out in a study of identifying expanded T cells in peripheral blood. CDR3 length: 15 amino acids. V lost 2 bases and J lost 9; bases outside the gene matches: 7. Germline assignment: CDR1 SGHTA and CDR2 FQGTGA. Regarding the study as a whole: Differentially abundant clones: roughly 1.3 between replicates, about 17 at two to three weeks, 19 at four. Clone count variance between approximately two-week samples rose with total template count.

As for this clone: Its antigen is currently unknown.

Clones were sequenced by immunoSEQ multiplex PCR, and TCRdb holds only the in-frame ones, with some missing. This repertoire shows more than 85,000 clones, about 91% found once; its top ten account for 13% to 15%. No infections or other immune events were documented during collection. V and J are TRBV7-3 and TRBJ2-1, with 10 bases matching TRBD2. This TCR came from a person aged 18 to 70 in good health. The specimen sequenced was blood. CDR3 residues: CASSLLAGVVGEQFF. In DNA form, the CDR3 reads TGTGCCAGCAGCTTACTAGCGGGAGTCGTTGGTGAGCAGTTCTTC.